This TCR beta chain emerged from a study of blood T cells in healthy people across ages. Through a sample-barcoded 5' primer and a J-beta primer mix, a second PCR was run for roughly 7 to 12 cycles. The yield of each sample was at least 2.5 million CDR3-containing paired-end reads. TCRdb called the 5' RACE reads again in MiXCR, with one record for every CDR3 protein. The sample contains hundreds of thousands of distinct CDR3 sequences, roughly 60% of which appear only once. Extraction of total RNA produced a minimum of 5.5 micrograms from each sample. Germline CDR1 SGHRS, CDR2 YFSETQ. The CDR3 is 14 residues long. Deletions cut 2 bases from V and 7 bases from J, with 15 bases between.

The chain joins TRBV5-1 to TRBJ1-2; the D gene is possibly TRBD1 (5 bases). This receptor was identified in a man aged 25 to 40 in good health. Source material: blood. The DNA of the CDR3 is TGCGCCAGCAGCTTAGGGGAGCCCTCCGGTGGCTACACCTTC. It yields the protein CASSLGEPSGGYTF.